Below, 20 T cell receptor beta chains from the same sample are listed, as sequenced in a study of T cell responses to AZD1222 COVID-19 vaccine. Generated by immunoSEQ multiplex PCR, the TCRdb table keeps only in-frame clones and is missing some. The profile shows approximately 110,000 clones, over 85% of them singletons. Sequences were derived from peripheral blood, sampled on day 0 of AZD1222 vaccination. These receptors were collected from an adult in good health.

CDR3 residues: CASSRVAGRELFF. CDR3 bases: TGTGCCAGCTCCCGGGTAGCGGGCCGGGAGCTGTTTTTT. The chain links TRBV6-5 to TRBJ2-2, with TRBD2 matching 7 bases. With V trimmed by 8 bases and J by 9 bases, 9 bases remained unmatched. The CDR3 is 13 amino acids. Germline CDR1 MNHEY, CDR2 SVGAGI.

This chain joins TRBV19 and TRBJ1-5, with TRBD1 as a possible D gene (6 bases). V was cut by 2 bases and J by 7 bases, with 12 bases left in between. CDR3 length equals 14 residues. Looked up from germline, CDR1 is LNHDA and CDR2 is SQIVND (reference sequence). This chain's CDR3 is CASSISTGTQPQHF. CDR3 sequence (DNA): TGTGCCAGTAGTATATCTACAGGGACCCAGCCCCAGCATTTT.

This clone was recorded at least ten times. The genes are TRBV6-4 and TRBJ2-1; 14 bases fit TRBD2. The V gene's germline CDR1 is MRHNA and CDR2 SNTAGT. The CDR3 is 15 residues long. The V gene end was trimmed by 4 bases and the J gene end by 8 bases; junction bases not matched to a gene: 4. The CDR3 nucleotides read TGTGCCAGCAGTGCCGGGACTAGCGGGAGTGATGAGCAGTTCTTC. Encoded protein: CASSAGTSGSDEQFF.

Worth noting for this clone: At the DNA level, this CDR3 is encoded by other sequences in the same sample as well. The chain is built from TRBV12-3 or TRBV12-4 and TRBJ1-5, with TRBD1 matching over 9 bases. V lost 6 bases and J lost 4; bases outside the gene matches: 1. The CDR3 consists of 13 residues. CDR3 sequence: CASRGQGNQPQHF. CDR3 DNA: TGTGCCAGCAGGGGACAGGGTAATCAGCCCCAGCATTTT.

The chain is built from TRBV29-1 and TRBJ1-4; TRBD1 agrees at 9 bases. With 4 bases clipped from V and 4 bases from J, the junction kept 4 bases outside the gene matches. The CDR3 contains 14 residues. The germline CDR1 and CDR2 sequences are SQVTM and ANQGSEA. The CDR3 protein is CSVGPGQGNEKLFF. The DNA for the CDR3 is TGCAGCGTTGGACCGGGACAGGGTAATGAAAAACTGTTTTTT.

This clone was observed once. The CDR3 region has the DNA TGTGCCAGCAGGCTCCGACCGAAGAACACTGAAGCTTTCTTT. Translating it yields CASRLRPKNTEAFF. This rearrangement joins TRBV6-5 to TRBJ1-1; the D is unclear. The germline CDR1 and CDR2 sequences are MNHEY and SVGAGI. The length of the CDR3 is 14 residues. V shed 6 bases and J shed 1 base, with 12 bases lying between them.

V gene TRBV19 combines with J gene TRBJ2-1; 12 bases fit TRBD2. Germline loops: CDR1 LNHDA, CDR2 SQIVND (reference sequence). Trimming removed 1 base from V and 6 bases from J; junction bases left unmatched: 4. This CDR3 is built from 16 residues. CDR3 protein: CASSIGSSGRGNEQFF. The CDR3 coding sequence is TGTGCCAGTAGTATAGGTTCTAGCGGGAGGGGCAATGAGCAGTTCTTC.

This rearrangement joins TRBV30 to TRBJ1-6, with D maybe TRBD1 (5 bases). The CDR3 has 16 amino acids. Germline CDR1 reads GTSNPN; CDR2 reads SVGIG (reference sequence). The V gene lost 5 bases and the J gene lost 9 bases, with 23 bases spanning the gap. CDR3 coding DNA: TGTGCCTGGGAAACAGGCCAGTTTCGACTAGGTTCACCCCTCCACTTT. As protein: CAWETGQFRLGSPLHF.

This chain uses TRBV5-1 with TRBJ1-6; D remains unclear. Germline V gene data show CDR1 as SGHRS and CDR2 as YFSETQ. Trimming removed 0 bases from V and 5 bases from J, with 9 bases in between. This CDR3 is 15 amino acids long. DNA of the CDR3: TGCGCCAGCAGCTTGGAGGGTTTGGATAATTCACCCCTCCACTTT. It encodes CASSLEGLDNSPLHF. Together with reference TRBV5-1 and TRBJ1-6, the CDR3 gives the full variable domain: KAGVTQTPRYLIKTRGQQVTLSCSPISGHRSVSWYQQTPGQGLQFLFEYFSETQRNKGNFPGRFSGRQFSNSRSEMNVSTLELGDSALYLCASSLEGLDNSPLHFGNGTRLTVT.

The chain carries TRBV5-8 and TRBJ2-1, with D perhaps TRBD2 (6 bases). The germline V gene encodes CDR1 SGHTS and CDR2 YDEGEE. The CDR3 loop spans 17 amino acids. V lost 1 base to trimming and J lost 0 bases, with 14 bases between them. CDR3 in amino acids: CASSLRVGGGSYNEQFF. CDR3 DNA: TGTGCCAGCAGCTTGCGAGTTGGGGGAGGCTCCTACAATGAGCAGTTCTTC.

The V call is TRBV7-7, the J call TRBJ2-2; no clear D gene. Germline CDR1 and CDR2: SSHAT and FNYEAQ (reference sequence). CDR3 size: 12 residues. V lost 6 bases to trimming and J lost 2 bases, with 4 bases between them. The CDR3 DNA is TGTGCCAGCAGGACTAACACCGGGGAGCTGTTTTTT. Protein sequence: CASRTNTGELFF.

The V call is TRBV10-2, the J call TRBJ2-5; a weak D match, TRBD1 (6 bases). Trimming stripped 10 bases from V and 9 bases from J, with 18 bases between. This CDR3 spans 12 amino acids. Per the germline V gene, CDR1 is WSHSY and CDR2 is SAAADI. CDR3 loop: CATLDSPRPQYF. The CDR3 coding sequence is TGCGCCACCCTGGACAGCCCTAGGCCCCAGTACTTC.

The CDR3: CASLPASGAQETQYF. CDR3 bases: TGTGCCAGCCTTCCGGCTAGCGGGGCTCAAGAGACCCAGTACTTC. The rearrangement uses TRBV5-6 and TRBJ2-5, with 9 nucleotides matching TRBD2. The CDR3 consists of 15 residues. From germline, CDR1 is SGHDT and CDR2 YYEEEE. The V segment lost 7 bases and the J segment 2 bases; nucleotides outside the gene matches: 9.

The chain links TRBV6-6 to TRBJ2-1; 8 bases map to TRBD1. V dropped 5 bases and J dropped 4; count of bases not matched to a gene: 13. Germline CDR1 and CDR2: MNHNY and SVGAGI (reference sequence). The CDR3 length is 17 residues. CDR3 protein: CASSRTGPALMYNEQFF. DNA of the CDR3: TGTGCCAGCAGTCGGACAGGGCCCGCTCTAATGTACAATGAGCAGTTCTTC.

The chain carries TRBV20-1 and TRBJ1-2; D call uncertain. Trimming removed 5 bases from V and 5 bases from J, with 0 bases in between. Germline V gene sequence: CDR1 DFQATT, CDR2 SNEGSKA (reference sequence). The CDR3 consists of 8 residues. The CDR3 here is CSAYGYTF. CDR3 bases: TGCAGTGCTTATGGCTACACCTTC.

V usage is TRBV30 and J usage is TRBJ2-7; 7 bases agree with TRBD2. The germline V gene has CDR1 GTSNPN and CDR2 SVGIG (reference sequence). The CDR3 covers 15 residues. Losses at the gene ends were 0 bases for V and 3 bases for J; bases not matched to a gene: 8. CDR3 nucleotide sequence: TGTGCCTGGAGTGTACCGGCTAGCGGTCTCTACGAGCAGTACTTC. Its translation: CAWSVPASGLYEQYF.

This clone was observed once. The chain carries TRBV2 and TRBJ1-1; D might be TRBD1 (5 bases). In germline, CDR1 is SNHLY, CDR2 FYNNEI. CDR3 length: 11 residues. Trimming removed 7 bases at V and 7 bases at J, with 10 bases between. CDR3 residues: CASTQGSEAFF. The DNA of the CDR3 is TGTGCCAGCACCCAGGGCAGTGAAGCTTTCTTT. The variable domain in full, with the rest retrieved from reference TRBV2 and TRBJ1-1, is EPEVTQTPSHQVTQMGQEVILRCVPISNHLYFYWYRQILGQKVEFLVSFYNNEISEKSEIFDDQFSVERPDGSNFTLKIRSTKLEDSAMYFCASTQGSEAFFGQGTRLTVV.

The chain recombines TRBV27 with TRBJ2-7; D is ambiguous. This CDR3 region has 14 residues. CDR1 and CDR2 from the germline V gene are MNHEY and SMNVEV (reference sequence). V was pared by 3 bases and J by 2 bases, with 11 bases between. CDR3 protein: CASSLGETPYEQYF. The DNA of the CDR3 is TGTGCCAGCAGTTTGGGTGAGACCCCCTACGAGCAGTACTTC.

This clone showed up just a few times. DNA of the CDR3: TGCGCCAGCAGCTTGGGAGGGGGCGAGGTTAGCAATCAGCCCCAGCATTTT. Protein sequence: CASSLGGGEVSNQPQHF. The chain uses TRBV5-1 and TRBJ1-5, with 7 bases matching TRBD1. The CDR3 spans 17 residues. Germline CDR1 and CDR2: SGHRS and YFSETQ. The ends lost 0 bases at V and 0 bases at J; junction bases unmatched: 6.

This clone was counted between two and nine times. CDR3 region: CASSLTTPNEQYF. The CDR3 coding sequence is TGTGCCAGCAGTTTAACAACTCCCAACGAGCAGTACTTC. The rearrangement joins TRBV27 to TRBJ2-7, with unresolved D. V dropped 2 bases and J dropped 5 bases, with 10 bases sitting between them. Looked up from germline, CDR1 is MNHEY and CDR2 is SMNVEV (reference sequence). The CDR3 is 13 residues long.